These T cell receptor beta chains were read from a single sample in a study of T cell responses to AZD1222 COVID-19 vaccine. TCRdb keeps only in-frame clones here, not all; method: immunoSEQ multiplex PCR. The sample holds more than 90,000 clones; more than 70% are singletons and the top ten take about 4%. The starting material was peripheral blood, obtained 28 days after the second AZD1222 dose. The receptors derive from an adult who received the AZD1222 COVID-19 vaccine. Each CDR3 is given with its conserved first and last residue. The D gene is left open where the match is weak. Rows may omit the clone size; those that give it use once, few, many or a size class.

v_call	j_call	clone_size	d_call	cdr3_aa	cdr3_nt
TRBV12-3/TRBV12-4	TRBJ1-5	-	-	CASSFKGNQPQHF	TGTGCCAGCAGTTTTAAGGGGAATCAGCCCCAGCATTTT
TRBV28	TRBJ1-4	once	-	CASSLVTADEKLFF	TGTGCCAGCAGTTTAGTGACAGCCGATGAAAAACTGTTTTTT
TRBV13	TRBJ2-7	-	TRBD2	CASSLRVSRGSGTYEQYF	TGTGCCAGCAGCTTAAGGGTTTCTAGGGGCAGCGGGACGTACGAGCAGTACTTC
TRBV7-9	TRBJ1-3	-	TRBD1	CASSPRTGAQGNTIYF	TGTGCCAGCAGCCCGAGAACAGGGGCGCAAGGAAACACCATATATTTT
TRBV7-2	TRBJ1-6	-	-	CASSGAPGSNSPLHF	TGTGCCAGCAGCGGGGCCCCCGGGTCTAATTCACCCCTCCACTTT
TRBV4-3	TRBJ1-1	-	-	CASSQDRGGTEAFF	TGCGCCAGCAGCCAAGATAGAGGGGGGACTGAAGCTTTCTTT
TRBV4-3	TRBJ1-5	once	-	CASSQEGTPYQPQHF	TGCGCCAGCAGCCAAGAAGGGACTCCCTATCAGCCCCAGCATTTT
TRBV15	TRBJ2-7	-	TRBD1	CATSRGQGADEQYF	TGTGCCACCAGCAGAGGGCAGGGGGCGGACGAGCAGTACTTC
TRBV4-3	TRBJ1-4	-	TRBD1	CASSQVPGQGEKLFF	TGCGCCAGCAGCCAAGTCCCCGGACAGGGGGAAAAACTGTTTTTT
TRBV27	TRBJ1-1	-	TRBD1	CASTKWEGQGFGTTEAFF	TGTGCCAGCACCAAGTGGGAGGGACAGGGGTTTGGCACGACTGAAGCTTTCTTT
TRBV5-1	TRBJ1-3	-	-	CASSPRGAVGNTIYF	TGCGCCAGCAGCCCCCGGGGGGCCGTTGGAAACACCATATATTTT
TRBV18	TRBJ1-5	-	-	CASSGTDDRPQHF	TGTGCCAGCTCAGGGACGGACGATCGTCCCCAGCATTTT
TRBV9	TRBJ2-1	many	-	CASSVGTMNNEQFF	TGTGCCAGCAGCGTAGGTACGATGAACAATGAGCAGTTCTTC
TRBV9	TRBJ1-2	-	-	CASSVAGAANGGYTF	TGTGCCAGCAGCGTAGCGGGGGCTGCGAACGGGGGCTACACCTTC
TRBV6-5	TRBJ2-7	-	TRBD1	CASSYLGQGLEQYF	TGTGCCAGCAGTTACTTGGGACAGGGTCTCGAGCAGTACTTC
TRBV5-4	TRBJ2-3	-	-	CASSPDRRGPDTQYF	TGTGCCAGCAGCCCTGACCGCAGGGGTCCAGATACGCAGTATTTT
TRBV27	TRBJ2-3	-	-	CASKGPGTDTQYF	TGTGCCAGCAAGGGTCCGGGCACAGATACGCAGTATTTT
TRBV27	TRBJ1-2	-	TRBD1	CASSLLGQGDGYTF	TGTGCCAGCAGTTTACTGGGACAGGGGGATGGCTACACCTTC
TRBV19	TRBJ2-7	-	TRBD2	CASSIGILAGAFEQYF	TGTGCCAGTAGTATAGGGATCCTAGCGGGAGCCTTCGAGCAGTACTTC
TRBV18	TRBJ2-1	-	-	CASSPLGRRPHNEQFF	TGTGCCAGCTCACCTCTCGGGAGACGTCCCCACAATGAGCAGTTCTTC
TRBV7-6	TRBJ2-7	-	-	CASSLGVAQGSSYEQYF	TGTGCCAGCAGCTTAGGGGTAGCGCAGGGTAGTTCCTACGAGCAGTACTTC
TRBV7-3	TRBJ2-3	-	TRBD2	CASSPTSGSGTDTQYF	TGTGCCAGCAGCCCGACTAGCGGGAGTGGCACAGATACGCAGTATTTT
TRBV11-2	TRBJ2-3	-	-	CASSPRAGWGTDTQYF	TGTGCCAGCAGCCCGCGGGCGGGGTGGGGCACAGATACGCAGTATTTT
TRBV19	TRBJ1-1	-	TRBD1	CASSIAEGASTEAFF	TGTGCCAGTAGTATAGCGGAGGGGGCGAGCACTGAAGCTTTCTTT
TRBV28	TRBJ1-2	-	-	CASTPHGYTF	TGTGCCAGCACTCCCCATGGCTACACCTTC
TRBV5-1	TRBJ1-1	-	-	CASSPWGGPSTEAFF	TGCGCCAGCAGCCCTTGGGGGGGGCCGAGCACTGAAGCTTTCTTT